This TCR beta chain was profiled in a study of blood T cell repertoires in COVID-19. The CDR3 runs 14 residues. CDR1 SGHKS and CDR2 YYEKEE come from the germline V gene (reference sequence). Trimming removed 6 bases from V and 6 bases from J, with 19 bases in between. Measured with immunoSEQ multiplex PCR; TCRdb has only the in-frame clones, and not every one. The data show 250,000 or so clones, approximately 80% seen once. Source material: peripheral blood. This chain connects TRBV5-5 to TRBJ2-7, with a weak D call TRBD2 (6 bases). The receptor comes from a man older than 75 with acute or convalescent COVID-19. The CDR3 nucleotides read TGTGCCAGCATCCCGAGAGCGGGCGAGGCCGAGCAGTACTTC. Its protein is CASIPRAGEAEQYF.